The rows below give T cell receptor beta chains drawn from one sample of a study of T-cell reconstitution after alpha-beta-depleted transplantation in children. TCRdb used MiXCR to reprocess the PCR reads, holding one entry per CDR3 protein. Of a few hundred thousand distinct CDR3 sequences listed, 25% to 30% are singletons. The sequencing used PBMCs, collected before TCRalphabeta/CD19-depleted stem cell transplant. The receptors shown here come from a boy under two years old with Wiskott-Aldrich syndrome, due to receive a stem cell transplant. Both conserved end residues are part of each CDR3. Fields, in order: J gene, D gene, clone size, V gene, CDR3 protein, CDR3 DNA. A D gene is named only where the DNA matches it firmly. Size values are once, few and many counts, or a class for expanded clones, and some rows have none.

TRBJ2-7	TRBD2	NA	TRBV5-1	CASSLAGGTREQYF	TGCGCCAGCAGCTTGGCCGGGGGGACTCGGGAGCAGTACTTC
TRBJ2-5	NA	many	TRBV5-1	CASSLGLAETQYF	TGTGCCAGCAGTTTAGGGCTAGCGGAGACCCAGTACTTC
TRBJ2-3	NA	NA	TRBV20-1	CSALHTDTQYF	TGCAGTGCGCTACACACAGATACGCAGTATTTT
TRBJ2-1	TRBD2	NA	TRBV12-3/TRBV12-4	CASSLRVAGDRHEQFF	TGTGCCAGCAGTTTAAGGGTAGCGGGAGATCGGCATGAGCAGTTCTTC
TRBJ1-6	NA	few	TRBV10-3	CAISEGGQGFGSPLHF	TGTGCCATCAGTGAGGGGGGCCAGGGATTCGGTTCACCCCTCCACTTT
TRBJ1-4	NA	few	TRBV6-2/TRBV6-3	CASSYFGEKLFF	TGTGCCAGCAGTTACTTCGGCGAAAAACTGTTTTTT
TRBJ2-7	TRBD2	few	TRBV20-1	CSASQSGLAYEQYF	TGCAGTGCTAGCCAATCGGGACTAGCGTACGAGCAGTACTTC
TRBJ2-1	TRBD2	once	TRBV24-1	CATSRSGSSPEQFF	TGTGCCACCAGCCGTAGCGGGAGTTCTCCTGAGCAGTTCTTC
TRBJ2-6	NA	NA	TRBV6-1	CASRPGRNSGANVLTF	TGTGCCAGCAGACCGGGGCGGAACTCTGGGGCCAACGTCCTGACTTTC
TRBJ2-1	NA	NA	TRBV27	CASSLIPTLSGEQFF	TGTGCCAGCAGTTTAATCCCGACCCTCTCCGGGGAGCAGTTCTTC
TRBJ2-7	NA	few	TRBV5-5	CASRRRDTRYEQYF	TGTGCCAGCAGGCGCCGGGACACTCGTTACGAGCAGTACTTC
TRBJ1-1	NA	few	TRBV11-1	CASSLEHKPPEAFF	TGTGCCAGCAGCTTAGAACACAAACCCCCTGAAGCTTTCTTT
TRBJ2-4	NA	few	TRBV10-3	CATSGTQGNIQYF	TGTGCCACATCCGGGACGCAGGGAAACATTCAGTACTTC
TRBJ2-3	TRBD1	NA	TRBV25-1	CASSAPQGAGTDTQYF	TGTGCCAGCAGTGCCCCACAGGGGGCTGGCACAGATACGCAGTATTTT
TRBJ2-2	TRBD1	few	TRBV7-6	CASSLGRGPITGELFF	TGTGCCAGCAGCTTGGGCAGGGGGCCGATCACCGGGGAGCTGTTTTTT
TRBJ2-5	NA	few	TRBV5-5	CASSLFFTRVRETQYF	TGTGCCAGCAGCTTGTTCTTCACCAGGGTGAGGGAGACCCAGTACTTC
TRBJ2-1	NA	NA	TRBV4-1	CASSQEVRNEQFF	TGCGCCAGCAGCCAAGAGGTGCGCAATGAGCAGTTCTTC
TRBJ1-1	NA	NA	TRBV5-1	CASTWNINTEAFF	TGCGCCAGTACTTGGAATATCAACACTGAAGCTTTCTTT
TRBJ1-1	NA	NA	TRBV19	CASSIRSRAEAFF	TGTGCCAGTAGTATACGTAGTCGGGCTGAAGCTTTCTTT
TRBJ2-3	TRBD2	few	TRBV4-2	CASSNLLAGGGDTQYF	TGTGCCAGCAGCAACTTACTAGCGGGAGGGGGAGATACGCAGTATTTT
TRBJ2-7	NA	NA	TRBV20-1	CSAGGGWNEQYF	TGCAGTGCAGGAGGGGGATGGAACGAGCAGTACTTC
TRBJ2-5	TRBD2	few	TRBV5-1	CASTRTSGETQYF	TGCGCCAGCACACGGACTAGCGGGGAGACCCAGTACTTC
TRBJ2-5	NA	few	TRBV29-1	CSVGGLGFGETQYF	TGCAGCGTTGGCGGATTGGGATTCGGAGAGACCCAGTACTTC
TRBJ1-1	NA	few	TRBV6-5	CASSIPPENTEAFF	TGTGCCAGCAGTATACCCCCAGAGAACACTGAAGCTTTCTTT
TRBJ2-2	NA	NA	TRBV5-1	CASSLGDSTGELFF	TGCGCCAGCAGCTTGGGTGATTCCACCGGGGAGCTGTTTTTT
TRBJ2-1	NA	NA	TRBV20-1	CSARSLVPYNEQFF	TGCAGTGCTAGAAGTCTAGTTCCCTACAATGAGCAGTTCTTC
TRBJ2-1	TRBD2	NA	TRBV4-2	CASSQVTSGGPNGDEQFF	TGTGCCAGCAGCCAAGTAACTAGCGGCGGGCCCAATGGGGATGAGCAGTTCTTC
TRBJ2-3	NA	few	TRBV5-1	CASSRKLAADTTDTQYF	TGCGCCAGCAGCCGAAAGTTAGCGGCGGATACCACAGATACGCAGTATTTT
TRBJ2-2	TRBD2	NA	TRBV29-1	CSVVLRLAGPTGELFF	TGCAGCGTTGTGTTAAGACTAGCGGGCCCCACCGGGGAGCTGTTTTTT
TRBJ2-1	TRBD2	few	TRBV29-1	CSVAGTSGSHSYNEQFF	TGCAGCGTAGCCGGGACTAGCGGGAGCCACTCCTACAATGAGCAGTTCTTC
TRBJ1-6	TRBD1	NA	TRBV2	CASRGGQASSPLHF	TGTGCCAGCAGGGGGGGACAGGCTAGTTCACCCCTCCACTTT
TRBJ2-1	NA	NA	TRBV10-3	CAIKGASGKSSYNEQFF	TGTGCCATCAAGGGGGCTAGCGGTAAGAGCTCCTACAATGAGCAGTTCTTC
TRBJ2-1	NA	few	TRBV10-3	CAISEEFRNEQFF	TGTGCCATCAGTGAGGAGTTCCGCAATGAGCAGTTCTTC
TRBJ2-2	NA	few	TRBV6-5	CASSYSVEGVVNTGELFF	TGTGCCAGCAGTTACTCGGTTGAGGGCGTCGTGAACACCGGGGAGCTGTTTTTT
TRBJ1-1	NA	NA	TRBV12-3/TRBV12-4	CASSFRGSGEAFF	TGTGCCAGCAGTTTTCGGGGATCGGGTGAAGCTTTCTTT
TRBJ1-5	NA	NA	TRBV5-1	CASSPSGGKQPQHF	TGCGCCAGCAGTCCCAGCGGGGGGAAACAGCCCCAGCATTTT
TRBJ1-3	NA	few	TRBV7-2	CASSLRVAAGNTIYF	TGTGCCAGCAGCTTACGAGTAGCGGCTGGAAACACCATATATTTT
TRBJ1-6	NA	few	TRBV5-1	CASSLFQEGNSPLHF	TGCGCCAGCAGCTTGTTTCAGGAGGGCAATTCACCCCTCCACTTT
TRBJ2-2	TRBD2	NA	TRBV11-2	CASSFRGLAGVPTGELFF	TGTGCCAGCAGCTTTAGGGGACTAGCGGGAGTCCCCACCGGGGAGCTGTTTTTT
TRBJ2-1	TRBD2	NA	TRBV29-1	CSVGGRAYNEQFF	TGCAGCGTTGGCGGGAGGGCATACAATGAGCAGTTCTTC